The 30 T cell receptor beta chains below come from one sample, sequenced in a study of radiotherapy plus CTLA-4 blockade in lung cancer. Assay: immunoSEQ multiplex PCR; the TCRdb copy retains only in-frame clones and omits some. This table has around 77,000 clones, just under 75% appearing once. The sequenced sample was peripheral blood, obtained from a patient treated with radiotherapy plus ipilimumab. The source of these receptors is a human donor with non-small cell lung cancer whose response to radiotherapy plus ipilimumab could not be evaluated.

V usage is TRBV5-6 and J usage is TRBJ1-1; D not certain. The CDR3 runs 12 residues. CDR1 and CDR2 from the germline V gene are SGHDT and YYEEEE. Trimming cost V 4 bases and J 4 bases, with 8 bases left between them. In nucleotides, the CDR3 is TGTGCCAGCAGCCCGCCGGGCACTGAAGCTTTCTTT. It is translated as CASSPPGTEAFF.

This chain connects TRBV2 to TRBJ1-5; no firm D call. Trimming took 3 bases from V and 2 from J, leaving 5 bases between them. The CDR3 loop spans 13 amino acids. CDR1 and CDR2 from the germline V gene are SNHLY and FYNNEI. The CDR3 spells CASSDQGNQPQHF. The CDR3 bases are TGTGCCAGCAGTGATCAGGGCAATCAGCCCCAGCATTTT.

This CDR3 is CASRQGQNTGELFF. In nucleotides, the CDR3 is TGTGCCAGTAGACAGGGTCAAAACACCGGGGAGCTGTTTTTT. The chain has TRBV19 and TRBJ2-2, with TRBD1 as a possible D gene (6 bases). Germline V gene lookup returns CDR1 LNHDA and CDR2 SQIVND (reference sequence). Trimming removed 6 bases at V and 2 bases at J, with 10 bases between. CDR3 length: 14 amino acids.

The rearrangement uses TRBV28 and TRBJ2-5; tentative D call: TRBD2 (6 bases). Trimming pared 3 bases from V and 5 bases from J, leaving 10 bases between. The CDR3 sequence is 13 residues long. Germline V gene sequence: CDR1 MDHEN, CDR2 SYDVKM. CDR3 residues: CASSFPGVETQYF. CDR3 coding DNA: TGTGCCAGCAGTTTTCCGGGGGTGGAGACCCAGTACTTC. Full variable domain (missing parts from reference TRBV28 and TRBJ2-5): DVKVTQSSRYLVKRTGEKVFLECVQDMDHENMFWYRQDPGLGLRLIYFSYDVKMKEKGDIPEGYSVSREKKERFSLILESASTNQTSMYLCASSFPGVETQYFGPGTRLLVL.

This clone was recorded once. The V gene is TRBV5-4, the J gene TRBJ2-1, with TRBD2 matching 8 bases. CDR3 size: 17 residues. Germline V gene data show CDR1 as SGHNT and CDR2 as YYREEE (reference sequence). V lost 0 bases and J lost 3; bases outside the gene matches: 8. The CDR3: CASSLAQTSVVYNEQFF. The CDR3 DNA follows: TGTGCCAGCAGCTTGGCACAGACTAGCGTGGTCTACAATGAGCAGTTCTTC.

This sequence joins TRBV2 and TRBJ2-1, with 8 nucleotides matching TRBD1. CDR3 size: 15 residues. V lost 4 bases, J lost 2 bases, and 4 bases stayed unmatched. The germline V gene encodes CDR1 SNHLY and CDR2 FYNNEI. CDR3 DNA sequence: TGTGCCAGCAGTGCGACAGGGGAGACCTACAATGAGCAGTTCTTC. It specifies CASSATGETYNEQFF. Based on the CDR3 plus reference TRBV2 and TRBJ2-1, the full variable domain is EPEVTQTPSHQVTQMGQEVILRCVPISNHLYFYWYRQILGQKVEFLVSFYNNEISEKSEIFDDQFSVERPDGSNFTLKIRSTKLEDSAMYFCASSATGETYNEQFFGPGTRLTVL.

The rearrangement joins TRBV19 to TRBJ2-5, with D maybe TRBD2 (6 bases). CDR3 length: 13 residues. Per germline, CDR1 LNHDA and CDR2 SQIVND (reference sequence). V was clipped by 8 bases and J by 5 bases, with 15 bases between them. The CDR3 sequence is CASGSVGGETQYF. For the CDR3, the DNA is TGTGCCAGTGGATCCGTGGGAGGCGAGACCCAGTACTTC.

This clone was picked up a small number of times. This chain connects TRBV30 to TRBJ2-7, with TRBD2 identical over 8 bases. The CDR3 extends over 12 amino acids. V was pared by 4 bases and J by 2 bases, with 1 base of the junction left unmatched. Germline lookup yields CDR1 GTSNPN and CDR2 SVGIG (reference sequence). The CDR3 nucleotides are TGTGCCTGGAATAGCGGGACCTACGAGCAGTACTTC. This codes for CAWNSGTYEQYF.

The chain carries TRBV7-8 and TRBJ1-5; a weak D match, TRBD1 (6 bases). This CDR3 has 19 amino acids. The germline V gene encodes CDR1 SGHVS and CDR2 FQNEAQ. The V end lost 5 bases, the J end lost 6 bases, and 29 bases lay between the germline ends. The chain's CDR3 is CASSLSGQTGHPRRQPQHF. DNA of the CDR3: TGTGCCAGCAGCCTGTCAGGACAGACCGGCCATCCACGACGTCAGCCCCAGCATTTT.

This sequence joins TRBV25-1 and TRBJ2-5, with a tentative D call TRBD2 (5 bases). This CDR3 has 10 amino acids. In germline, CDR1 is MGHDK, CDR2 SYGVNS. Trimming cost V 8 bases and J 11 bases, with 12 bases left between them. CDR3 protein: CASDNGEQYF. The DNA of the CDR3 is TGTGCCAGCGACAACGGGGAGCAGTACTTC.

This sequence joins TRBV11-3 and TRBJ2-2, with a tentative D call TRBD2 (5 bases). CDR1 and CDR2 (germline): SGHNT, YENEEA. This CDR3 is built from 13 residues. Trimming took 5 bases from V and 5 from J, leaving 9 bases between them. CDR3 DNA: TGTGCCAGCAGCCGAGGGTTTACCGGGGAGCTGTTTTTT. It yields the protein CASSRGFTGELFF.

CDR3 in DNA: TGTGCCAGCAGCTTATTGGGACAGTCGGATGAAAAACTGTTTTTT. Translating it yields CASSLLGQSDEKLFF. The chain combines TRBV7-2 with TRBJ1-4; 7 bases match TRBD1. This CDR3 has 15 amino acids. Per the germline V gene, CDR1 is SGHTA and CDR2 is FQGNSA. The ends lost 2 bases at V and 6 bases at J; junction bases unmatched: 6.

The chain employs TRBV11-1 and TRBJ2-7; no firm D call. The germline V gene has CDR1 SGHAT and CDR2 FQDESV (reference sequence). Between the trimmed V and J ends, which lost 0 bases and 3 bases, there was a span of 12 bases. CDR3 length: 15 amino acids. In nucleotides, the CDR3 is TGTGCCAGCAGCTTAGCGTCAGTTTTTGGCTACGAGCAGTACTTC. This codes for CASSLASVFGYEQYF.

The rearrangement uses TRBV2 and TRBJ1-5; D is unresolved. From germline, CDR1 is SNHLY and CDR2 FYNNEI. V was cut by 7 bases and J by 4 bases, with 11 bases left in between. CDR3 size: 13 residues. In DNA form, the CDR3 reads TGTGCCAGCAATAAACGGGAGAATCAGCCCCAGCATTTT. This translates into CASNKRENQPQHF.

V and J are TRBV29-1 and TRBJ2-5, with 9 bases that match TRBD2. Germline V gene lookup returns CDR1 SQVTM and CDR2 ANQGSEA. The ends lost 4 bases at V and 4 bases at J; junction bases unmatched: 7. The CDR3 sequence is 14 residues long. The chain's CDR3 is CSVGAGGPGETQYF. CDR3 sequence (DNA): TGCAGCGTTGGGGCGGGAGGGCCGGGAGAGACCCAGTACTTC. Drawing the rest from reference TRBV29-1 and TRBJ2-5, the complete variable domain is SAVISQKPSRDICQRGTSLTIQCQVDSQVTMMFWYRQQPGQSLTLIATANQGSEATYESGFVIDKFPISRPNLTFSTLTVSNMSPEDSSIYLCSVGAGGPGETQYFGPGTRLLVL.

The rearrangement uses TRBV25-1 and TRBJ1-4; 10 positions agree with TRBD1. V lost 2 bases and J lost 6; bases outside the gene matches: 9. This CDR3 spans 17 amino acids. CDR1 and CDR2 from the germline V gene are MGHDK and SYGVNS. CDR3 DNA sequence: TGTGCCAGCAGTGAACTCCGGTCAGGACAGGGGGATGAAAAACTGTTTTTT. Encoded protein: CASSELRSGQGDEKLFF.

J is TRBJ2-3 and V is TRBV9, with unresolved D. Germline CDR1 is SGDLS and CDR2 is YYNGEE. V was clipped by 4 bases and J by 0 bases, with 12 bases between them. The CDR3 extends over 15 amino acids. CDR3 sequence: CASSTLSSSTDTQYF. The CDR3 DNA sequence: TGTGCCAGCAGCACTCTGAGTTCTAGCACAGATACGCAGTATTTT. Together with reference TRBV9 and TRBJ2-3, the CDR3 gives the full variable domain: DSGVTQTPKHLITATGQRVTLRCSPRSGDLSVYWYQQSLDQGLQFLIQYYNGEERAKGNILERFSAQQFPDLHSELNLSSLELGDSALYFCASSTLSSSTDTQYFGPGTRLTVL.

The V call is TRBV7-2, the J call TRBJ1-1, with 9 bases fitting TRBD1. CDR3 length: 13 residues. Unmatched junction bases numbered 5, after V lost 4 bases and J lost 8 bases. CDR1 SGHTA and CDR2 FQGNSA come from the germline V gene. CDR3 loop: CASSYGQGSEAFF. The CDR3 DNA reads TGTGCCAGCAGCTACGGACAGGGGAGCGAAGCTTTCTTT.

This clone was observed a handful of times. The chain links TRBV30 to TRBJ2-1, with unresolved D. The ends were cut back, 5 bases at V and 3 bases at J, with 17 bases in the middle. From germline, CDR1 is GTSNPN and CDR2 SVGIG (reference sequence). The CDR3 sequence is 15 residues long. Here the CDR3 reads CAWGTSPTLYNEQFF. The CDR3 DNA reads TGTGCCTGGGGAACCTCTCCGACTCTCTACAATGAGCAGTTCTTC. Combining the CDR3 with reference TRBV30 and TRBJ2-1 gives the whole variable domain SQTIHQWPATLVQPVGSPLSLECTVEGTSNPNLYWYRQAAGRGLQLLFYSVGIGQISSEVPQNLSASRPQDRQFILSSKKLLLSDSGFYLCAWGTSPTLYNEQFFGPGTRLTVL.

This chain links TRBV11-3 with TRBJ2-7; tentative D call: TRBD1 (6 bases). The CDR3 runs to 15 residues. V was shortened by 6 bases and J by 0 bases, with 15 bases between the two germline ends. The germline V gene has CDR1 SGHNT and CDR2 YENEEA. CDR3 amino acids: CASSFRTDSSYEQYF. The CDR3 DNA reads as TGTGCCAGCAGTTTCAGGACAGACAGCTCCTACGAGCAGTACTTC. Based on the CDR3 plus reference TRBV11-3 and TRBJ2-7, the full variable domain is EAGVVQSPRYKIIEKKQPVAFWCNPISGHNTLYWYLQNLGQGPELLIRYENEEAVDDSQLPKDRFSAERLKGVDSTLKIQPAELGDSAVYLCASSFRTDSSYEQYFGPGTRLTVT.

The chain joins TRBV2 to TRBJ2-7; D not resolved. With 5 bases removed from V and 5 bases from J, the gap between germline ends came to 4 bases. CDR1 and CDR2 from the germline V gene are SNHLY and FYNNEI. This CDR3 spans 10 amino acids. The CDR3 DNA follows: TGTGCCAGCAGTACAGACGAGCAGTACTTC. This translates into CASSTDEQYF.

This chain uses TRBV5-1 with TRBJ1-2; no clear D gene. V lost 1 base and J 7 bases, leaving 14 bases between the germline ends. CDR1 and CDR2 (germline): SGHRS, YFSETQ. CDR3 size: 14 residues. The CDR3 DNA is TGCGCCAGCAGCTTGACGGGAGCGGAATTTGGCTACACCTTC. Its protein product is CASSLTGAEFGYTF. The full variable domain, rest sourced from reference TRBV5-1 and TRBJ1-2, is KAGVTQTPRYLIKTRGQQVTLSCSPISGHRSVSWYQQTPGQGLQFLFEYFSETQRNKGNFPGRFSGRQFSNSRSEMNVSTLELGDSALYLCASSLTGAEFGYTFGSGTRLTVV.

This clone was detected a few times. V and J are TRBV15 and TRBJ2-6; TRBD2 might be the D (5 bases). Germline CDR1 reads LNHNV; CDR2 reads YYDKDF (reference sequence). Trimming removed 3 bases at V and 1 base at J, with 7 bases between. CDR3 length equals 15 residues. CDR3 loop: CATSSERSGANVLTF. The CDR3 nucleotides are TGTGCCACCAGCAGTGAGCGGTCTGGGGCCAACGTCCTGACTTTC.

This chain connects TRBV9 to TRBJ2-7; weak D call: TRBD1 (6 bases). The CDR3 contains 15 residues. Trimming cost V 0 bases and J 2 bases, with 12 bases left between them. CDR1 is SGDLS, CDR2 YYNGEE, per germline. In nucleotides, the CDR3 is TGTGCCAGCAGCGTAGGTGGGGACAATACCTACGAGCAGTACTTC. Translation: CASSVGGDNTYEQYF.

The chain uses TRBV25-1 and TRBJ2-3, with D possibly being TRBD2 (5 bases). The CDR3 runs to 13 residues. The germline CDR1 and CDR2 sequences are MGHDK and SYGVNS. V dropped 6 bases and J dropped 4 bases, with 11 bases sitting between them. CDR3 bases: TGTGCCAGCAGCGAAGTGAGGGCAGATACGCAGTATTTT. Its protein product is CASSEVRADTQYF.

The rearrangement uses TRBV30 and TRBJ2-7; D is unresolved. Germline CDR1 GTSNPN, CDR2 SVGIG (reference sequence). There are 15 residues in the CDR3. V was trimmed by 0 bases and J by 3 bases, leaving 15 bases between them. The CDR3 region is CAWSVRAISIYEQYF. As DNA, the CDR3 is TGTGCCTGGAGTGTACGAGCTATCTCGATCTACGAGCAGTACTTC.

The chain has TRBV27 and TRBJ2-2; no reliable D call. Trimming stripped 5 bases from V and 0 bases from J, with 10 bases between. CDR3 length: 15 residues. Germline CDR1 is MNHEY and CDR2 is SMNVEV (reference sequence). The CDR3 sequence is CASSLSDTNTGELFF. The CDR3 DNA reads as TGTGCCAGCAGTCTGTCTGACACGAACACCGGGGAGCTGTTTTTT.

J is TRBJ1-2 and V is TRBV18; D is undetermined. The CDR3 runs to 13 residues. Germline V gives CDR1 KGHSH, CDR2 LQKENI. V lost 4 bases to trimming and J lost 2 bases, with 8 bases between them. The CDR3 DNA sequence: TGTGCCAGCTCACAAGACACCAACTATGGCTACACCTTC. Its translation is CASSQDTNYGYTF.

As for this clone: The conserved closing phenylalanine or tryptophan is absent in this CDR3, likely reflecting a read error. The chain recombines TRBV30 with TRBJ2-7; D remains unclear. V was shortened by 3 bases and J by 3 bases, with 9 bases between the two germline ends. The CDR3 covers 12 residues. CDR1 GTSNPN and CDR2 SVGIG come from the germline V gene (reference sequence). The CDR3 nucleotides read TGTGCCTGGAGATCGGCGTACTACGAGCAGTACCTC. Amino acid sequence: CAWRSAYYEQYL.

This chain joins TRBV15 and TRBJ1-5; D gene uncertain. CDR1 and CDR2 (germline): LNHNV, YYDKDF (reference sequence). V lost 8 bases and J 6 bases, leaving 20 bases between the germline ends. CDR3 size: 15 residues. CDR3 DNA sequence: TGTGCCACCCGACCAGACTTAACGAGGATTCAGCCCCAGCATTTT. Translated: CATRPDLTRIQPQHF. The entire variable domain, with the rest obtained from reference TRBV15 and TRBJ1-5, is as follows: DAMVIQNPRYQVTQFGKPVTLSCSQTLNHNVMYWYQQKSSQAPKLLFHYYDKDFNNEADTPDNFQSRRPNTSFCFLDIRSPGLGDTAMYLCATRPDLTRIQPQHFGDGTRLSIL.